This entry is about one T cell receptor (beta chain). Its antigen is undetermined. This sample is part of a study of T-cell memory formation after mild COVID-19. TCRdb independently ran MiXCR on the 5' RACE reads; one entry per CDR3 protein. The sample lists some 40,000 distinct CDR3 sequences, approximately 7% occurring once. Study findings and constraints: Researchers report contracting CD4+ clones mostly in CM and EM, with CD8+ clones in EMRA. Several responding clones turned up in pre-infection memory, indicating that cross-reactive memory may have taken part.

The CDR3 contains 13 residues. The V end was cut by 6 bases, the J end by 1 base, with 10 bases between. Per the germline V gene, CDR1 is MNHEY and CDR2 is SVGAGI. The genes are TRBV6-5 and TRBJ2-7, with a tentative D call TRBD1 (6 bases). The sequence was obtained from a man aged 18 to 29 who had mild COVID-19 (a few samples of this study predate the infection). Cell type and time point are not known. Sample: PBMCs or a T cell subset sorted from them (not recorded which). The CDR3 sequence is CASRDRLSYEQYF. The CDR3 region has the DNA TGTGCCAGCAGAGACAGGTTATCCTACGAGCAGTACTTC.